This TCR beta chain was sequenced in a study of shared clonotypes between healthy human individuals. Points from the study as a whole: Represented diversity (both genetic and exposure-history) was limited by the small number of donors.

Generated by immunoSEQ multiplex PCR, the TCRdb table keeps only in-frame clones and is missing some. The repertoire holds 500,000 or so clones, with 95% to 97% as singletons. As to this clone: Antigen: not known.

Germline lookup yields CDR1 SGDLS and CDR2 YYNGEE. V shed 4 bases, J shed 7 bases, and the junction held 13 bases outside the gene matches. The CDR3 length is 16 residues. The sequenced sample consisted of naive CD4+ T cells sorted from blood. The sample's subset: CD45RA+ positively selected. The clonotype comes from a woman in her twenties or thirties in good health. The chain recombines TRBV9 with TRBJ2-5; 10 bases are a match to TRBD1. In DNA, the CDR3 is TGTGCCAGCAGCCCACGGACAGGGGGTAATCTGGCGACCCAGTACTTC. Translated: CASSPRTGGNLATQYF.